There are a few counts of the clone carrying this T cell receptor beta chain. Antigen unknown. The germline CDR1 and CDR2 sequences are MNHEY and SVGAGI. There are 14 residues in the CDR3. Trimming removed 7 bases from V and 2 bases from J, with 14 bases in between. A single record per CDR3 protein comes from TCRdb applying MiXCR to the 5' RACE reads. The sample gives about 47,000 distinct CDR3 sequences, 28% of which show up once; under 2.5% is in the top ten. Whole-study findings and limits: Tumor memory CD4+ T cell TCR gene usage clustered with blood and lymph node memory CD4+ cells and lymph node naive CD4+ cells.

J is TRBJ1-1 and V is TRBV6-5; D unclear. Source material: naive CD4+ T cells sorted from blood. The subset was: naive CD4+ T cells, CD4+CD45RA+CD25-. This receptor was taken from a female donor with breast cancer. CDR3 amino acids: CASKLGEVNTEAFF. The CDR3, as DNA: TGTGCCAGCAAACTCGGAGAAGTAAACACTGAAGCTTTCTTT.